These T cell receptor beta chains were read from a single sample in a study of CD8+CD57+ T cells in acquired aplastic anemia. TCRdb fed the reads into MiXCR, producing one record per CDR3 protein. The repertoire consists of 150,000 to 200,000 distinct CDR3 sequences, with less than 60% occurring once and the leading ten covering over 7.5%. Sequences were obtained from sorted CD4+, CD8+, or CD8+CD57+ T cells (not recorded which) from PBMCs. The receptors come from a human donor with aplastic anemia. CDR3s include the opening cysteine and the closing phenylalanine or tryptophan. D genes are given only for firm matches. Not all rows give a size; the values are once, few, many and, for expanded clones, a class.

V gene: TRBV7-8; clone size: .; D gene: .; J gene: TRBJ1-4; CDR3 DNA: TGTGCCAGCAGCCCGTGGACTGATGCAGCTAATGAAGAACTGTTTTTT; CDR3 protein: CASSPWTDAANEELFF
V gene: TRBV20-1; clone size: many; D gene: .; J gene: TRBJ2-5; CDR3 DNA: TGCAGTGCTAGAGATCGAAAGCCATACCCAGAGACCCAGTACTTC; CDR3 protein: CSARDRKPYPETQYF
V gene: TRBV24-1; clone size: .; D gene: .; J gene: TRBJ2-1; CDR3 DNA: TGTGCCACCAGTGATTTAGAGGGACTCAACGGCGATGAGCAGTTCTTC; CDR3 protein: CATSDLEGLNGDEQFF
V gene: TRBV20-1; clone size: many; D gene: .; J gene: TRBJ1-5; CDR3 DNA: TGCAGTGCTAGAGATATAAGGGGTGAGCAGCCCCAGCATTTT; CDR3 protein: CSARDIRGEQPQHF
V gene: TRBV7-9; clone size: many; D gene: TRBD1; J gene: TRBJ1-2; CDR3 DNA: TGTGCCAGCAGCTGGGCATTACAGGGGCGCACCCCGATTAACTATGGCTACACCTTC; CDR3 protein: CASSWALQGRTPINYGYTF
V gene: TRBV2; clone size: .; D gene: .; J gene: TRBJ1-1; CDR3 DNA: TGTGCCAGCATCCTGACAGGGAACACTGAAGCTTTCTTT; CDR3 protein: CASILTGNTEAFF
V gene: TRBV19; clone size: .; D gene: TRBD1; J gene: TRBJ1-5; CDR3 DNA: TGTGCCAGTAGTATGGGACAGGTCAACAATCAGCCCCAGCATTTT; CDR3 protein: CASSMGQVNNQPQHF
V gene: TRBV2; clone size: .; D gene: .; J gene: TRBJ1-2; CDR3 DNA: TGTGCCAGCGGTGGAGTAGCAGGCAACTATGGCTACACCTTC; CDR3 protein: CASGGVAGNYGYTF
V gene: TRBV24-1; clone size: .; D gene: .; J gene: TRBJ1-5; CDR3 DNA: TGTGCCACCAGTGAAAAGAAAGAGCTCAATCAGCCCCAGCACTTT; CDR3 protein: CATSEKKELNQPQHF
V gene: TRBV15; clone size: few; D gene: .; J gene: TRBJ2-7; CDR3 DNA: TGTGCCACCAGCAGAGATTTTTCCTACGAGCAGTACTTC; CDR3 protein: CATSRDFSYEQYF
V gene: TRBV7-9; clone size: .; D gene: TRBD2; J gene: TRBJ2-5; CDR3 DNA: TGTGCCAGCAGCTTAAGCGGGACCCAAGAGACCCAGTACTTC; CDR3 protein: CASSLSGTQETQYF
V gene: TRBV6-1; clone size: .; D gene: .; J gene: TRBJ1-6; CDR3 DNA: TGTGCCAGCGCCACCAGGGAGGATTCACCCCTCCACTTT; CDR3 protein: CASATREDSPLHF
V gene: TRBV24-1; clone size: many; D gene: TRBD1; J gene: TRBJ2-3; CDR3 DNA: TGTGCCACCAGTGAGACCGGGACAGGGATTTTAGATACGCAGTATTTT; CDR3 protein: CATSETGTGILDTQYF
V gene: TRBV20-1; clone size: .; D gene: .; J gene: TRBJ1-5; CDR3 DNA: TGCAGTGCTAGAGTTGGGGCGGGCAGAAATCAGCCCCAGCATTTT; CDR3 protein: CSARVGAGRNQPQHF
V gene: TRBV15; clone size: many; D gene: .; J gene: TRBJ1-5; CDR3 DNA: TGTGCCACCAGCAGAGTATTTCGGACACCCGATAGCAATCAGCCCCAGCATTTT; CDR3 protein: CATSRVFRTPDSNQPQHF
V gene: TRBV25-1; clone size: many; D gene: .; J gene: TRBJ2-1; CDR3 DNA: TGTGCCAGCCGCCCAAGGAACAATGAGCAGTTCTTC; CDR3 protein: CASRPRNNEQFF
V gene: TRBV7-2; clone size: many; D gene: .; J gene: TRBJ1-2; CDR3 DNA: TGTGCCAGCAGCCTGTCCGTGGGCTATGGCTACACCTTC; CDR3 protein: CASSLSVGYGYTF
V gene: TRBV10-3; clone size: many; D gene: TRBD2; J gene: TRBJ2-1; CDR3 DNA: TGTGCCATCAGTGAGGGAACTAGCGGCCCTCAACGGAGCTCCTACAATGAGCAGTTCTTC; CDR3 protein: CAISEGTSGPQRSSYNEQFF
V gene: TRBV7-2; clone size: few; D gene: .; J gene: TRBJ2-1; CDR3 DNA: TGTGCCAGCAGCTTCGAGGTCTACAATGAGCAGTTCTTC; CDR3 protein: CASSFEVYNEQFF
V gene: TRBV5-1; clone size: many; D gene: TRBD2; J gene: TRBJ2-7; CDR3 DNA: TGCGCCAGCAGCTCAACCTCGGGACTAGCTGGTGGGGAGCAGTACTTC; CDR3 protein: CASSSTSGLAGGEQYF
V gene: TRBV6-5; clone size: .; D gene: .; J gene: TRBJ1-2; CDR3 DNA: TGTGCCAGCAGTTACTCGATAGGGGACTATGGCTACACCTTC; CDR3 protein: CASSYSIGDYGYTF
V gene: TRBV3-1; clone size: .; D gene: TRBD2; J gene: TRBJ2-1; CDR3 DNA: TGTGCCAGCAGCCTGGGGGAAGCGGGACTCTCCTACAATGAGCAGTTCTTC; CDR3 protein: CASSLGEAGLSYNEQFF